This T cell receptor beta chain appears in the sequencing data of a study of neoadjuvant anti-PD-1 for oral cavity cancer. About the study: Patients without progression received a fourth nivolumab dose around day 43, then surgical resection on days 50-56. Broader study findings: TCR analyses covered only a few patients per response group.

Sequencing was performed with immunoSEQ multiplex PCR; in TCRdb, only in-frame clones are kept and a portion is missing. The repertoire holds about 23,000 clones, 25% to 30% seen once, with roughly 15% in the top ten. Sample time point: after neoadjuvant nivolumab, at surgical resection. These oral cavity squamous cell carcinomas were HPV-negative and locally advanced. The CDR3 has 19 amino acids. CDR1 and CDR2 (germline): MDHEN, SYDVKM. The trim removed 2 bases at V and 4 bases at J, leaving 15 bases unmatched. Remarks on this clone: As yet, its antigen is unknown.

The sample here was tumor tissue, taken after nivolumab (anti-PD-1) treatment. The chain is built from TRBV28 and TRBJ2-7; 12 bases align to TRBD2. This sequence originates from a person between 35 and 79 years old with oral cavity squamous cell carcinoma. The CDR3 nucleotides are TGTGCCAGCAGTTTAAGGTTACTAGCGGGAGGCCTCCCGACGTACGAGCAGTACTTC. It is translated as CASSLRLLAGGLPTYEQYF. Variable domain in full (rest from reference TRBV28 and TRBJ2-7): DVKVTQSSRYLVKRTGEKVFLECVQDMDHENMFWYRQDPGLGLRLIYFSYDVKMKEKGDIPEGYSVSREKKERFSLILESASTNQTSMYLCASSLRLLAGGLPTYEQYFGPGTRLTVT.